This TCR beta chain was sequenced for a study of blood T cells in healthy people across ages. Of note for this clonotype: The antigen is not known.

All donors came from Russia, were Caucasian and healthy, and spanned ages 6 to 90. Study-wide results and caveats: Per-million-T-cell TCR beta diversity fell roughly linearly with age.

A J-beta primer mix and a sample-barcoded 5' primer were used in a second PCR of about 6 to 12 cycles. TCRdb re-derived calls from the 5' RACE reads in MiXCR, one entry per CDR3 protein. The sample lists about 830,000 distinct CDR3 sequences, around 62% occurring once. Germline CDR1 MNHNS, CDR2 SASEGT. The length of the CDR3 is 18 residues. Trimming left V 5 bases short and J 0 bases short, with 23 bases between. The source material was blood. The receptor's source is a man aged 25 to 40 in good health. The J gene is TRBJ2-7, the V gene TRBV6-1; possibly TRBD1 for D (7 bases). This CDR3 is CASSNIGTAGTYSYEQYF. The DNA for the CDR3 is TGTGCCAGCAGTAATATAGGGACAGCCGGGACTTACTCCTACGAGCAGTACTTC.